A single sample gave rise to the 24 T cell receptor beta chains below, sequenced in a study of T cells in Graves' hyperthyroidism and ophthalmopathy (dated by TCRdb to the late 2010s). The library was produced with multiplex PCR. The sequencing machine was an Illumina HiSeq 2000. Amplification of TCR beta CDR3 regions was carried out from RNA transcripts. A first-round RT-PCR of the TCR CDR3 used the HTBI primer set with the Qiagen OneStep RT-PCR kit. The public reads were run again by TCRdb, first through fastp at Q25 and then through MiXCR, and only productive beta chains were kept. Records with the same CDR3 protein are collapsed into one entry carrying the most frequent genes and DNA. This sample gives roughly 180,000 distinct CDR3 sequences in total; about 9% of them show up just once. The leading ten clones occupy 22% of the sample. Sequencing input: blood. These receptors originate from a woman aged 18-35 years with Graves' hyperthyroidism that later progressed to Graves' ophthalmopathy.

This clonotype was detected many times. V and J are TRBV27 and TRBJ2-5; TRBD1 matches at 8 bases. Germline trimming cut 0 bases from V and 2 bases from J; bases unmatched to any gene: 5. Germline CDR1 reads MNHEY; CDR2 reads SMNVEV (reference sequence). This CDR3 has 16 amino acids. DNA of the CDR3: TGTGCCAGCAGTTTATCTGTCGGACAGGGACAAGAGACCCAGTACTTC. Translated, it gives CASSLSVGQGQETQYF.

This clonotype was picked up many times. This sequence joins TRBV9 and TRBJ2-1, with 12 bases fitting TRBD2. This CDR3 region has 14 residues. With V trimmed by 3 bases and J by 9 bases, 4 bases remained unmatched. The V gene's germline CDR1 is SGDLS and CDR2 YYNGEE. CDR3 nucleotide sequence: TGTGCCAGCAGCGGACTAGCGGGAGTGGGTGAGCAGTTCTTC. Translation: CASSGLAGVGEQFF.

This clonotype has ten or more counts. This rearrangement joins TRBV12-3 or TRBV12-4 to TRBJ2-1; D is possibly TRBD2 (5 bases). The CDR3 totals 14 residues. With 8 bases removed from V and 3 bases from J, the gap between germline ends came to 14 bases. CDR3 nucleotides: TGTGCCAGCTGCGAGCGGTGGATCTACAATGAGCAGTTCTTC. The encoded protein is CASCERWIYNEQFF.

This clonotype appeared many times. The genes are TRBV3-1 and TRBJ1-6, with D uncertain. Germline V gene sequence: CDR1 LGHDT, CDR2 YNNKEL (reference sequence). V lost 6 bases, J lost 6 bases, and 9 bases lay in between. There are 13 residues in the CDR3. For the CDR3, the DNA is TGTGCCAGCAGTCAGGATCCTAATTCACCCCTCCACTTT. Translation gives CASSQDPNSPLHF.

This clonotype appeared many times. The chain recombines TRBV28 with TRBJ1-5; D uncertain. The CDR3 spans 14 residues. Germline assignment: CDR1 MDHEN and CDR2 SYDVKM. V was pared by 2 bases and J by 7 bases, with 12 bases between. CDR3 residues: CASSLIGERQPQHF. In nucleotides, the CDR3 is TGTGCCAGCAGTTTAATCGGGGAAAGACAGCCCCAGCATTTT.

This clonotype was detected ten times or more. The DNA for the CDR3 is TGTGCCAGCAGCTCCGTGGGGGAGGGTATGCGTCGCGAGCAGTACTTC. Residues: CASSSVGEGMRREQYF. The rearrangement uses TRBV27 and TRBJ2-7; 7 bases are a match to TRBD2. J was trimmed by 6 bases and V by 6 bases; bases with no gene match: 17. This CDR3 contains 16 residues. CDR1 is MNHEY and CDR2 is SMNVEV in the germline V gene (reference sequence).

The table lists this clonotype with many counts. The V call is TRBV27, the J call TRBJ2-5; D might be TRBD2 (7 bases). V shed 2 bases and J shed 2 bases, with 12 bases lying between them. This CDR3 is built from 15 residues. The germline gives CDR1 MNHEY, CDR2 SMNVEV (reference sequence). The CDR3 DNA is TGTGCCAGCAGTTTACTGGGGGGGCGACAAGAGACCCAGTACTTC. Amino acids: CASSLLGGRQETQYF.

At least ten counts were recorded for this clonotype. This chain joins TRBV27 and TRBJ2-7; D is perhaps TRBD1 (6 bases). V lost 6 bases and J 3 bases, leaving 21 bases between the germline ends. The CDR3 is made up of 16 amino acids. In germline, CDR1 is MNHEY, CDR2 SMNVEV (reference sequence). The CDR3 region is CASSPTGLGPFYEQYF. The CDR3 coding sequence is TGTGCCAGCAGCCCAACAGGGCTCGGACCCTTCTACGAGCAGTACTTC.

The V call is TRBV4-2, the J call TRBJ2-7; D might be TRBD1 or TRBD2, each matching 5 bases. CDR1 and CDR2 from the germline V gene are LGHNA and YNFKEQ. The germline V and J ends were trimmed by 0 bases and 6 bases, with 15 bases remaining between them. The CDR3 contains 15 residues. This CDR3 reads CASSQDPGTSGEQYF. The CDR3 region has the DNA TGTGCCAGCAGCCAAGATCCGGGGACCAGTGGCGAGCAGTACTTC.

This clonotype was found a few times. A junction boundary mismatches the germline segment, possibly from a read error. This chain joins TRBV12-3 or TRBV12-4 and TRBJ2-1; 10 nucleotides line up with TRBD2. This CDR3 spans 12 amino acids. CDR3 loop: CASSDTSGERFF. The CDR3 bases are TGTGCCAGCAGTGACACTAGCGGGGAGCGGTTCTTC.

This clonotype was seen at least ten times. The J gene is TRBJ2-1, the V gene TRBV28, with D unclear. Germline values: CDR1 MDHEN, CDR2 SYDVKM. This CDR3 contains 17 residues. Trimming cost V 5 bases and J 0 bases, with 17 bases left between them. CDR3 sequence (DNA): TGTGCCAGCAGTAGAAATCCCATGAAGAGCTCCTACAATGAGCAGTTCTTC. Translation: CASSRNPMKSSYNEQFF.

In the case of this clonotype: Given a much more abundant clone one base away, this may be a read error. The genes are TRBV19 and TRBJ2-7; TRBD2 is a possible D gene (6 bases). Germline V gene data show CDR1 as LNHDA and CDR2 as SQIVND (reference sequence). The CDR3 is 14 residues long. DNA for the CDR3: TGTGCCAGTAGTATCGGACTATCCTCCTACGAGCTGTACTTC. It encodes CASSIGLSSYELYF.

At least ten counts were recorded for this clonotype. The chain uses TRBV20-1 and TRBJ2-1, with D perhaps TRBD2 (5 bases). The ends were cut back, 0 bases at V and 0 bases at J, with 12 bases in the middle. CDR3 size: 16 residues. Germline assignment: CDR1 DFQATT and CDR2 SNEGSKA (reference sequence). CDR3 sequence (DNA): TGCAGTGCTAGAGATGTCCTTCGGGGCTCCTACAATGAGCAGTTCTTC. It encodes CSARDVLRGSYNEQFF.

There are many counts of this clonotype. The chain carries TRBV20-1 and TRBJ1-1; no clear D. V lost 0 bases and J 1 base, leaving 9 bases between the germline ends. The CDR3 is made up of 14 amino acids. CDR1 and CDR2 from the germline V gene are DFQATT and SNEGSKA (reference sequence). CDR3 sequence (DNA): TGCAGTGCTAGAGATCCGCGAGGGAACACTGAAGCTTTCTTT. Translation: CSARDPRGNTEAFF.

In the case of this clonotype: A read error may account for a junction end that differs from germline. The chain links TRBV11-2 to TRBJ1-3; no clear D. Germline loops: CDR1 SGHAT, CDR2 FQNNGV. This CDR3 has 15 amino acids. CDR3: CASSSQTFSGNTICF. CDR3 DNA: TGTGCCAGCAGCTCCCAGACCTTCTCTGGAAACACCATATGTTTT.

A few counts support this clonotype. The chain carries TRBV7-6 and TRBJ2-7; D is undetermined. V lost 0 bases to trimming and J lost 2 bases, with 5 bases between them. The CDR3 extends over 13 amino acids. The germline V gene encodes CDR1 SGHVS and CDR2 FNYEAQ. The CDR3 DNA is TGTGCCAGCAGCTTAGCGACGGCCTACGAGCAGTACTTC. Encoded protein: CASSLATAYEQYF.

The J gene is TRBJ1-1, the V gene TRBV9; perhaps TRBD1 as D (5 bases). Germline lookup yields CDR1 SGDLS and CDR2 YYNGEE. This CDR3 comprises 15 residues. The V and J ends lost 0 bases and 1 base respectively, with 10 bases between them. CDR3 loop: CASSVGETANTEAFF. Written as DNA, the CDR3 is TGTGCCAGCAGCGTAGGGGAGACAGCGAACACTGAAGCTTTCTTT.

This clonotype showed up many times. As DNA, the CDR3 is TGCAGTGCCCCCCCCGCAGATATAAACACCGGGGAGCTGTTTTTT. This sequence encodes CSAPPADINTGELFF. The chain is built from TRBV20-1 and TRBJ2-2; D is unresolved. The ends were cut back, 6 bases at V and 2 bases at J, with 16 bases in the middle. Germline CDR1 DFQATT, CDR2 SNEGSKA (reference sequence). The CDR3 has 15 residues.

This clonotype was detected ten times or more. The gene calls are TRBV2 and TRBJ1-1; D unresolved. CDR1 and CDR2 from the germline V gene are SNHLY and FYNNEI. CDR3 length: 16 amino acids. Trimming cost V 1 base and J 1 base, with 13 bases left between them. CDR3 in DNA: TGTGCCAGCAGTGAAGGCAGATTTATGACGAACACTGAAGCTTTCTTT. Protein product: CASSEGRFMTNTEAFF.

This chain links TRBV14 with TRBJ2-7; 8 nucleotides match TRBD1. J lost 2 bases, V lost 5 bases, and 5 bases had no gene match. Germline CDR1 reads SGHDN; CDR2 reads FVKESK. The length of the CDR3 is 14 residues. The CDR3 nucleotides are TGTGCCAGCAGCTCCAGGGGGCTGACCTACGAGCAGTACTTC. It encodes CASSSRGLTYEQYF.

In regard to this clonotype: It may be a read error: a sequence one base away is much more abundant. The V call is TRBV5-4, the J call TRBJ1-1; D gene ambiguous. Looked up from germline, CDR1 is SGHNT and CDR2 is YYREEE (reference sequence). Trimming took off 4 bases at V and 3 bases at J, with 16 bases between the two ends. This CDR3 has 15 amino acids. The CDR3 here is CASSLGPGEYTEAFF. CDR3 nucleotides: TGTGCCAGCAGCCTAGGACCGGGAGAGTACACTGAAGCTTTCTTT.

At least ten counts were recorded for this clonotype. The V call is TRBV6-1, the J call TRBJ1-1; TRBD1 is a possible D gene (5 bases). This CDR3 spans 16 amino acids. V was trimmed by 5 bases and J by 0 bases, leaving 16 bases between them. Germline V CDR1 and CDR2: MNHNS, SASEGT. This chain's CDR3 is CASSRQGSRVNTEAFF. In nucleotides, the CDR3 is TGTGCCAGCAGTAGGCAGGGTAGCCGGGTGAACACTGAAGCTTTCTTT.

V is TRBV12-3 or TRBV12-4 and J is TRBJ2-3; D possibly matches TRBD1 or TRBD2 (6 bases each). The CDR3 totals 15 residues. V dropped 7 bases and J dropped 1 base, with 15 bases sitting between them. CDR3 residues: CASNKDGGGTDTQYF. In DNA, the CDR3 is TGTGCCAGCAATAAGGACGGGGGCGGCACAGATACGCAGTATTTT.

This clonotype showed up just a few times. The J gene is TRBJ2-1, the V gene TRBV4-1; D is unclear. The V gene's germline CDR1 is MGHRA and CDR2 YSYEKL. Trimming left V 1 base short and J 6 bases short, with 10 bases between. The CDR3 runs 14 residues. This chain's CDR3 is CASSQVVPGNEQFF. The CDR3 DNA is TGCGCCAGCAGCCAAGTCGTTCCTGGCAATGAGCAGTTCTTC.